This T cell receptor (beta chain) was obtained from a study of technical replicates of blood from several donors. Sequenced by immunoSEQ multiplex PCR; TCRdb stores in-frame clones only, minus some. The sample lists more than 65,000 clones; just under 95% were seen once. V lost 0 bases and J 3 bases, leaving 15 bases between the germline ends. Germline V gene lookup returns CDR1 MGHRA and CDR2 YSYEKL. CDR3 size: 16 residues. The sequenced material came from T cells isolated from PBMCs. This sequence originates from a human donor in good health. The chain joins TRBV4-1 to TRBJ2-7; D is perhaps TRBD1 (6 bases). The CDR3: CASSQDGSGVYYEQYF. In DNA, the CDR3 is TGCGCCAGCAGCCAAGATGGGTCAGGGGTCTACTACGAGCAGTACTTC.